This entry lists 15 T cell receptor beta chains sequenced from one sample in a study of beta chain features in type 1 diabetes. Every bit of the isolated RNA underwent reverse transcription, so sequencing read expressed TCRB transcripts. Assay used: immunoSEQ multiplex PCR; TCRdb lists only in-frame clones, some missing. The data hold about 360,000 clones, with 10% to 15% observed a single time. The specimen sequenced was naive CD4+ T cells from blood. Every receptor here comes from a man aged 18-30 years in good health.

This clone was detected a few times. The chain uses TRBV29-1 and TRBJ2-1; D is ambiguous. The CDR3 spans 13 residues. CDR1 is SQVTM, CDR2 ANQGSEA, per germline. V was pared by 3 bases and J by 3 bases, with 9 bases between. The CDR3 DNA follows: TGCAGCGTTGATAAGTTCAGCTACAATGAGCAGTTCTTC. It translates to CSVDKFSYNEQFF.

V is TRBV18 and J is TRBJ2-1; the match to TRBD1 covers 7 bases. The CDR3 consists of 15 residues. The J segment lost 4 bases and the V segment lost 4 bases, leaving 7 bases of the junction unmatched. Germline CDR1 is KGHSH and CDR2 is LQKENI. The CDR3 loop reads CASSRADRKYNEQFF. The CDR3 DNA sequence: TGTGCCAGCTCACGAGCGGACAGGAAATACAATGAGCAGTTCTTC.

The chain recombines TRBV12-5 with TRBJ1-1; D possibly corresponds to TRBD1 (5 bases). V was pared by 7 bases and J by 5 bases, with 17 bases between. Germline loops: CDR1 LGHNT, CDR2 FRNRAP. The length of the CDR3 is 14 residues. The CDR3 is CASVGRGPETEAFF. The CDR3 nucleotides read TGTGCTAGTGTAGGTAGGGGTCCCGAGACTGAAGCTTTCTTT.

This clone was found a few times. The J gene is TRBJ2-3, the V gene TRBV20-1; D unresolved. CDR3 length: 11 residues. Germline CDR1 and CDR2: DFQATT and SNEGSKA (reference sequence). CDR3 residues: CRSRGTDTQYF. The CDR3 nucleotides are TGCAGAAGTCGAGGCACAGATACGCAGTATTTT.

The CDR3 nucleotides are TGCAGCGGAACGGGGGGACAGGGCACTGAAGCTTTCTTT. As protein: CSGTGGQGTEAFF. The J gene is TRBJ1-1, the V gene TRBV29-1; 9 bases line up with TRBD1. From germline, CDR1 is SQVTM and CDR2 ANQGSEA. V lost 7 bases to trimming and J lost 4 bases; unmatched junction nucleotides: 7. CDR3 length: 13 amino acids.

V is TRBV18 and J is TRBJ2-5; 7 positions agree with TRBD2. Germline loops: CDR1 KGHSH, CDR2 LQKENI. The CDR3 loop spans 15 amino acids. After removal of 0 bases from V and 1 base from J, the junction contained 2 bases not matched to a gene. CDR3: CASSPPGLFQETQYF. The CDR3 coding sequence is TGTGCCAGCTCACCACCGGGACTATTCCAAGAGACCCAGTACTTC.

This clone has more than one count but fewer than ten. The V call is TRBV7-2, the J call TRBJ1-3, with no clear D. This CDR3 spans 12 amino acids. CDR1 and CDR2 from the germline V gene are SGHTA and FQGNSA. V lost 2 bases to trimming and J lost 5 bases, with 4 bases between them. Written as DNA, the CDR3 is TGTGCCAGCAGCTTATATCGAAACACCATATATTTT. Amino acid sequence: CASSLYRNTIYF.

This clone was picked up a small number of times. The rearrangement uses TRBV30 and TRBJ2-3; 9 bases align to TRBD1. V dropped 1 base and J dropped 4; count of bases not matched to a gene: 9. The CDR3 has 16 residues. Germline V CDR1 and CDR2: GTSNPN, SVGIG (reference sequence). As DNA, the CDR3 is TGTGCCTGGAGTGCCGGGACAGGGAAGCGATCAGATACGCAGTATTTT. Translating it yields CAWSAGTGKRSDTQYF.

This clone has more than one count but fewer than ten. This sequence joins TRBV30 and TRBJ2-3, with D possibly TRBD2 on 5 matching bases. Germline V gene sequence: CDR1 GTSNPN, CDR2 SVGIG (reference sequence). The CDR3 length is 13 residues. V lost 5 bases and J lost 0, with 9 bases in between. In DNA form, the CDR3 reads TGTGCCTGGGGACTTCCTAGCACAGATACGCAGTATTTT. Its protein is CAWGLPSTDTQYF.

The chain carries TRBV4-3 and TRBJ2-2; the D is unclear. Germline CDR1 and CDR2: LGHNA and YSLEER. V was cut by 4 bases and J by 4 bases, with 10 bases left in between. The CDR3 length is 14 residues. CDR3 protein: CASSLAVLTGELFF. CDR3 sequence (DNA): TGCGCCAGCAGCCTCGCGGTCCTCACCGGGGAGCTGTTTTTT.

As concerns this clone: At one of its ends the junction is not consistent with the germline gene, which may arise from a read error. This chain uses TRBV18 with TRBJ2-5; D unclear. Per the germline V gene, CDR1 is KGHSH and CDR2 is LQKENI. This CDR3 has 15 residues. CDR3 loop: CASSAPRTIQETQYF. CDR3 DNA sequence: TGTGCCAGCTCAGCACCACGTACTATCCAAGAGACCCAGTACTTC.

The chain links TRBV30 to TRBJ1-2; 7 nucleotides align to TRBD1. Germline CDR1 GTSNPN, CDR2 SVGIG (reference sequence). CDR3 length equals 14 residues. V lost 3 bases to trimming and J lost 2 bases; unmatched junction nucleotides: 6. The DNA of the CDR3 is TGTGCCTGGAGCACAGGGGTAAGGAACTATGGCTACACCTTC. It is translated as CAWSTGVRNYGYTF.

Only a few counts were recorded for this clone. Other DNA sequences within the sample encode an identical CDR3. The chain uses TRBV30 and TRBJ1-5, with a weak D call TRBD1 (5 bases). This CDR3 has 14 residues. Germline CDR1 is GTSNPN and CDR2 is SVGIG (reference sequence). Trimming left V 0 bases short and J 6 bases short, with 12 bases between. The CDR3 DNA follows: TGTGCCTGGAGTGTACTTCAGGGTTCTCAGCCCCAGCATTTT. Amino acids: CAWSVLQGSQPQHF.

This chain links TRBV30 with TRBJ2-2; D is perhaps TRBD1 (6 bases). Deletions cut 4 bases from V and 5 bases from J, with 14 bases between. The CDR3 length is 14 residues. Germline CDR1 reads GTSNPN; CDR2 reads SVGIG (reference sequence). CDR3 nucleotide sequence: TGTGCCTGGACTCAGGGGCTGGGGACCGGGGAGCTGTTTTTT. Protein sequence: CAWTQGLGTGELFF.

The chain has TRBV5-1 and TRBJ2-3, with 14 bases lining up with TRBD2. The CDR3 spans 19 residues. V lost 1 base and J lost 2; bases outside the gene matches: 9. Looked up from germline, CDR1 is SGHRS and CDR2 is YFSETQ. The CDR3 loop is CASSLMGLAGESPTDTQYF. For the CDR3, the DNA is TGCGCCAGCAGCTTGATGGGACTAGCGGGAGAATCCCCCACAGATACGCAGTATTTT.